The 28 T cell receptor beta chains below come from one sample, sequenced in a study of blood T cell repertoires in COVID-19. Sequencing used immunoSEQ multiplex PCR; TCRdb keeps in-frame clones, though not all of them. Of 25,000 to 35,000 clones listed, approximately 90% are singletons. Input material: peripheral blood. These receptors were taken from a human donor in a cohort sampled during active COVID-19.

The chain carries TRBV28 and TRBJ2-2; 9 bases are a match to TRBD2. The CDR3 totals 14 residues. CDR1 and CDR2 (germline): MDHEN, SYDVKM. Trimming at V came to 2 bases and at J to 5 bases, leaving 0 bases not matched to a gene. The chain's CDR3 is CASSLAGGTGELFF. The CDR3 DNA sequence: TGTGCCAGCAGTTTAGCGGGGGGGACCGGGGAGCTGTTTTTT.

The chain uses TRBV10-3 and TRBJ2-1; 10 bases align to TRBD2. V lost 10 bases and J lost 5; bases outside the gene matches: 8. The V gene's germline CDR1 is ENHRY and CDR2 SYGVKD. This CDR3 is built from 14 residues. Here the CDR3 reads CATVAGGPDNEQFF. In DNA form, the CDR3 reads TGTGCCACCGTAGCGGGGGGCCCCGACAATGAGCAGTTCTTC.

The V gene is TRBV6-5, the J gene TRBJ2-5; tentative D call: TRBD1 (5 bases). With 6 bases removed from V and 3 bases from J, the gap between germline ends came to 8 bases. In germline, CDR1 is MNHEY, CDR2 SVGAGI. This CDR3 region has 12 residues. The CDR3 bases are TGTGCCAGCAGGGACACTAAAGAGACCCAGTACTTC. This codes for CASRDTKETQYF.

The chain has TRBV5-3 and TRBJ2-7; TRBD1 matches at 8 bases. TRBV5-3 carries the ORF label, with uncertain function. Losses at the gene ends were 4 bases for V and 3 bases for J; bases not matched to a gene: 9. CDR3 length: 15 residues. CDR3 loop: CARSRDRGDCYEQYF. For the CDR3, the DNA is TGTGCCAGAAGCCGAGACAGGGGAGATTGCTACGAGCAGTACTTC.

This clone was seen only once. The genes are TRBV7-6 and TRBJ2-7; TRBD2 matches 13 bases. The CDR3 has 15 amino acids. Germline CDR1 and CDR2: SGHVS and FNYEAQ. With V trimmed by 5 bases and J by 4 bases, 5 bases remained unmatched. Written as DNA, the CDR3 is TGTGCCAGCAGCCCGGGACTAGCGGGGACTTACGAGCAGTACTTC. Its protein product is CASSPGLAGTYEQYF.

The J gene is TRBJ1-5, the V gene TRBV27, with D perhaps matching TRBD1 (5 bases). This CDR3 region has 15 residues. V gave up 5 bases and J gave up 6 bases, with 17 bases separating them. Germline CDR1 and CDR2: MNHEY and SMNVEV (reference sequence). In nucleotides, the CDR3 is TGTGCCAGCAGTCCTACGGAGGGGCTTAGTCAGCCCCAGCATTTT. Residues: CASSPTEGLSQPQHF.

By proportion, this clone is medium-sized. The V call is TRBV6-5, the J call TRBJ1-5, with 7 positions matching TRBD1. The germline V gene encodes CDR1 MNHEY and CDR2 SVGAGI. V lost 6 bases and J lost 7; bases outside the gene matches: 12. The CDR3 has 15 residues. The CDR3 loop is CASSAQGLTGQPQHF. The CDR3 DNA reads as TGTGCCAGCAGCGCACAGGGGTTAACAGGACAGCCCCAGCATTTT.

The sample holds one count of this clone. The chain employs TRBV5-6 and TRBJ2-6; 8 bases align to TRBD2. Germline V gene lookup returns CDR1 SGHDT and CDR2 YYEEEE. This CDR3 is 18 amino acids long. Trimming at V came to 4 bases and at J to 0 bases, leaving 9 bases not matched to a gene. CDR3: CASSPLRGANSGANVLTF. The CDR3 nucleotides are TGTGCCAGCAGCCCCCTGCGGGGGGCTAACTCTGGGGCCAACGTCCTGACTTTC.

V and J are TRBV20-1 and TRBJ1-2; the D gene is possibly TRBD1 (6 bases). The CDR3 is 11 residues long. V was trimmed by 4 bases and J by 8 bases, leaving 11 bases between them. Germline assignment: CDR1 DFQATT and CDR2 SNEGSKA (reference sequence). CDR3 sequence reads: CSATGVGGYTF. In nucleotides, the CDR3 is TGCAGTGCTACAGGGGTGGGGGGCTACACCTTC.

CDR3: CATLRGDGGGADTQYF. CDR3 coding DNA: TGTGCCACCCTCCGGGGGGACGGGGGCGGCGCAGATACGCAGTATTTT. The chain has TRBV28 and TRBJ2-3; D possibly corresponds to TRBD2 (7 bases). The V end was cut by 10 bases, the J end by 4 bases, with 24 bases between. This CDR3 spans 16 amino acids. Germline V gene sequence: CDR1 MDHEN, CDR2 SYDVKM.

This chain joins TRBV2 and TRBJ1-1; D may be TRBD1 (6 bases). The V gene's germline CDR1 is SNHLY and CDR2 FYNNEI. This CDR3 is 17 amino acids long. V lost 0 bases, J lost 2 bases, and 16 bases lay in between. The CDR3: CASSEAQGRPLNTEAFF. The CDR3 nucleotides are TGTGCCAGCAGTGAAGCGCAGGGGCGCCCCCTTAACACTGAAGCTTTCTTT.

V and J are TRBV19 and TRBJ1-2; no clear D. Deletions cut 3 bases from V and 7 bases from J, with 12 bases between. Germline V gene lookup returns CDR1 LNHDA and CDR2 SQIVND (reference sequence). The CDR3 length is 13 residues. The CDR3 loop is CASSMGSTVGYTF. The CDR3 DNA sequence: TGTGCCAGTAGTATGGGTAGCACCGTTGGCTACACCTTC.

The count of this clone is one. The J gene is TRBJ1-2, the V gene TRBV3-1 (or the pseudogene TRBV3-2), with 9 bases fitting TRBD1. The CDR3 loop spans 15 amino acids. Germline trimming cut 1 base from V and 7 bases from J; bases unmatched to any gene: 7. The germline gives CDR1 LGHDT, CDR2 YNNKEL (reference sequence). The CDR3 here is CASSQASGQGSGYTF. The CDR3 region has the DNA TGTGCCAGCAGCCAAGCCTCCGGACAGGGGTCTGGCTACACCTTC.

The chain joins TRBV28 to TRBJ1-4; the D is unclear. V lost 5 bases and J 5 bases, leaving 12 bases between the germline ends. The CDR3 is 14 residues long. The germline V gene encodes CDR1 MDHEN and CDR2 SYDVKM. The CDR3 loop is CASSGYSRNEKLFF. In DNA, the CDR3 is TGTGCCAGCAGTGGCTACAGCAGAAATGAAAAACTGTTTTTT.

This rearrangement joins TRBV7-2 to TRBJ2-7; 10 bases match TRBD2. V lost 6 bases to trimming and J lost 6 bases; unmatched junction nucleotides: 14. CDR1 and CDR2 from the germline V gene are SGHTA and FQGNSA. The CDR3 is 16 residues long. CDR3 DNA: TGTGCCAGCAGGCCCCTGGGAGCGGGGGGGCGTCTCGAGCAGTACTTC. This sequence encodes CASRPLGAGGRLEQYF.

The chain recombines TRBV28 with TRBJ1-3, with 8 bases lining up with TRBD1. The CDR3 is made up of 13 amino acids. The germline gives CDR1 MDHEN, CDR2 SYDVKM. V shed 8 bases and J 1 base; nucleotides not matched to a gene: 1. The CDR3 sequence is CASRDRSGNTIYF. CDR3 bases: TGTGCCAGCCGGGACAGGTCTGGAAACACCATATATTTT. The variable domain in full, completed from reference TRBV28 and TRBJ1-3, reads DVKVTQSSRYLVKRTGEKVFLECVQDMDHENMFWYRQDPGLGLRLIYFSYDVKMKEKGDIPEGYSVSREKKERFSLILESASTNQTSMYLCASRDRSGNTIYFGEGSWLTVV.

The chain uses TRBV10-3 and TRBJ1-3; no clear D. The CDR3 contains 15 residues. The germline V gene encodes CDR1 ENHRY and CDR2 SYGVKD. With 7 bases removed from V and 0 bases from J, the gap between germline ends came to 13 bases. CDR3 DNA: TGTGCCATCACCCCCGCCCCGAGCTCTGGAAACACCATATATTTT. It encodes CAITPAPSSGNTIYF.

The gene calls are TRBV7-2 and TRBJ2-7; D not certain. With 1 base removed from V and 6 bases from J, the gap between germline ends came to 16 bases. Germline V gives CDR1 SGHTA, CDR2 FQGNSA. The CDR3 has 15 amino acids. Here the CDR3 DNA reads TGTGCCAGCAGCTTAGGTTTGTCGGGTTACGCCGAGCAGTACTTC. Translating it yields CASSLGLSGYAEQYF.

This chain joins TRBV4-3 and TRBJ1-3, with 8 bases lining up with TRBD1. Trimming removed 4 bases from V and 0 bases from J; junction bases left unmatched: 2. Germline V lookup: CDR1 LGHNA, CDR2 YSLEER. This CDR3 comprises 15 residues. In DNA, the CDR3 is TGCGCCAGCAGCCCCGGACAGGGCTCTGGAAACACCATATATTTT. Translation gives CASSPGQGSGNTIYF.

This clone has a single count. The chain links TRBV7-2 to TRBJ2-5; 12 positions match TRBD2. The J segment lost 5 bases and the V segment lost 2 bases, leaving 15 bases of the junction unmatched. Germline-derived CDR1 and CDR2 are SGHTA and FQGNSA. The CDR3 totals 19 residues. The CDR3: CASSLPTRLAGGPGETQYF. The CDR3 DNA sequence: TGTGCCAGCAGCTTACCGACCCGTCTAGCGGGGGGGCCGGGGGAGACCCAGTACTTC.

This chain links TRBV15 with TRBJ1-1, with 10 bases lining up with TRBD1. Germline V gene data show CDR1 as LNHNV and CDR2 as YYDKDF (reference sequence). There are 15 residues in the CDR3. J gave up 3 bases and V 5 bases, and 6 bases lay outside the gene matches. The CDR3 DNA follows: TGTGCCACCAGCGGGGGACAGGGGCAGTACACTGAAGCTTTCTTT. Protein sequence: CATSGGQGQYTEAFF.

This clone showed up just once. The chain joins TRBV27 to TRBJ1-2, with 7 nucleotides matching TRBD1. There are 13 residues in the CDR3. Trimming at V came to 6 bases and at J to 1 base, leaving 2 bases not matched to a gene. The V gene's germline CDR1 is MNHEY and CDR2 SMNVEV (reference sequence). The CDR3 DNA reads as TGTGCCAGCAGACAGGGGCTTAACTATGGCTACACCTTC. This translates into CASRQGLNYGYTF.

CDR3 DNA: TGTGCCAGCAGTAGGGAGGTCTCCTATAATTCACCCCTCCACTTT. Protein sequence: CASSREVSYNSPLHF. The V gene is TRBV2, the J gene TRBJ1-6, with unresolved D. CDR1 and CDR2 (germline): SNHLY, FYNNEI. V dropped 5 bases and J dropped 0 bases, with 8 bases sitting between them. CDR3 length: 15 residues.

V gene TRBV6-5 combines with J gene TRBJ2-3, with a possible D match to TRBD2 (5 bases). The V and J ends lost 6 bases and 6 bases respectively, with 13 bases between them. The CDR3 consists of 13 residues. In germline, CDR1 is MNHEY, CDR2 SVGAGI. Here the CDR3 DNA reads TGTGCCAGCAGCCCGACGGGCGGGGATACGCAGTATTTT. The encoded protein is CASSPTGGDTQYF.

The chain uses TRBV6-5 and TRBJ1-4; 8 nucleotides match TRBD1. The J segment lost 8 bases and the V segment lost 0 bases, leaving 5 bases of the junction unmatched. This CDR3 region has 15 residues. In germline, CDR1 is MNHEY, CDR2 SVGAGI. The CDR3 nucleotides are TGTGCCAGCAGTTACTCGAGACAGGGGAGCGAAAAACTGTTTTTT. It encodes CASSYSRQGSEKLFF.

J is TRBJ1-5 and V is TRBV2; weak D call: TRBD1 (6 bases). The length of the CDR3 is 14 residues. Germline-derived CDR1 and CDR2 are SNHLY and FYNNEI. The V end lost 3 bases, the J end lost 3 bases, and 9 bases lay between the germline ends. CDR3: CASSDRTVNQPQHF. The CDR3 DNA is TGTGCCAGCAGTGACCGGACAGTCAATCAGCCCCAGCATTTT.

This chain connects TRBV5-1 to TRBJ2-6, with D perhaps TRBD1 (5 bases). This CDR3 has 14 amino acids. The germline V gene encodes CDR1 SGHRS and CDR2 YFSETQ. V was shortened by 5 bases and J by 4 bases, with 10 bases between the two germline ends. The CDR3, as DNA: TGCGCCAGCAGTCCAGGGTCGGGGGCCAACGTCCTGACTTTC. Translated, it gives CASSPGSGANVLTF.

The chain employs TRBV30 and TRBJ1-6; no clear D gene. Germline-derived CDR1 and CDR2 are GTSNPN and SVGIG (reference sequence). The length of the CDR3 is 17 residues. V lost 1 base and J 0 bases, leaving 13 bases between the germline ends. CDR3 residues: CAWSETMLSSYNSPLHF. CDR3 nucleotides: TGTGCCTGGAGTGAAACCATGCTGAGCTCCTATAATTCACCCCTCCACTTT.